This T cell receptor (beta chain) originates from a study of technical replicates of blood from a handful of donors. This table comes from immunoSEQ multiplex PCR, and its TCRdb copy is limited to in-frame clones, with some not included. The sample gives just over 70,000 clones, about 94% of which show up once; about 0.38% is in the top ten. This CDR3 spans 16 amino acids. With 0 bases clipped from V and 6 bases from J, the junction kept 7 bases outside the gene matches. From germline, CDR1 is LGHNA and CDR2 YSLEER. The origin of this receptor is a human donor in good health. The chain combines TRBV4-3 with TRBJ2-3; 9 nucleotides align to TRBD2. Source material: T cells isolated from PBMCs. CDR3 residues: CASSQDTTSGYDTQYF. CDR3 bases: TGCGCCAGCAGCCAAGATACAACTAGCGGGTACGATACGCAGTATTTT.